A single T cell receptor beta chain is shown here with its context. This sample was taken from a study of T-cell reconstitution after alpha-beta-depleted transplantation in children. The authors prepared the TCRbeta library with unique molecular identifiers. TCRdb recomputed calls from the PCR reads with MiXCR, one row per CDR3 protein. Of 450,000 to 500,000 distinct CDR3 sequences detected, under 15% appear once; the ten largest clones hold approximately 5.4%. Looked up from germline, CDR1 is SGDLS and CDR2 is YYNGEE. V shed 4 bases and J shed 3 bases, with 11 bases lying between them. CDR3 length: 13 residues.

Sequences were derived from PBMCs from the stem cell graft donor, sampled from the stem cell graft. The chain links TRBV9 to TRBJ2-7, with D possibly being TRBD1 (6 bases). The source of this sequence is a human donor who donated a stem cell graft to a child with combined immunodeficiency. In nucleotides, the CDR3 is TGTGCCAGCAGCTCGGACAGCTACTACGAGCAGTACTTC. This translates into CASSSDSYYEQYF.